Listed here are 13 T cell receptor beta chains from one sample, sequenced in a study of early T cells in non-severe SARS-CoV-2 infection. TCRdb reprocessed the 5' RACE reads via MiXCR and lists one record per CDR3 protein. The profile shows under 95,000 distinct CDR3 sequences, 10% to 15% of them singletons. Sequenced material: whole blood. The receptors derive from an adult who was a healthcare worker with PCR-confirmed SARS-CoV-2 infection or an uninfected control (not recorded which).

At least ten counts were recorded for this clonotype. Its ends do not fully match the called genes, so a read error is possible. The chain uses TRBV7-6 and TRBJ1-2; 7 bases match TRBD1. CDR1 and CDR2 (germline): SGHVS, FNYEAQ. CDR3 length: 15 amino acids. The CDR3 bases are TGTGCCAGCAGCTTAGCAGTGCGACAGGGTTACTCCCTCGTCTTC. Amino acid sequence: CASSLAVRQGYSLVF.

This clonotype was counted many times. The CDR3, as DNA: TGTGCCAGTAGGACTAGTGTCTTCAATGAGCAGTTCTTC. This codes for CASRTSVFNEQFF. The rearrangement links TRBV6-6 to TRBJ2-1; TRBD2 agrees at 7 bases. V lost 9 bases and J lost 6; bases outside the gene matches: 8. Germline V lookup: CDR1 MNHNY, CDR2 SVGAGI (reference sequence). The CDR3 loop spans 13 amino acids.

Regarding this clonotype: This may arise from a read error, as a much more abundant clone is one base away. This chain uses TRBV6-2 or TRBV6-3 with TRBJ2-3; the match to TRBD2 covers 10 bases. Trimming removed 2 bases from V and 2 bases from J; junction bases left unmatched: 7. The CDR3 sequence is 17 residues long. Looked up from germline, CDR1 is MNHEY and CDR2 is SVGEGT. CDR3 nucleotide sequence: TGTGCCAGCAGTTACGGCCTAGCGGGGGTTGACACAGATACGCAGTATTTT. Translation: CASSYGLAGVDTDTQYF.

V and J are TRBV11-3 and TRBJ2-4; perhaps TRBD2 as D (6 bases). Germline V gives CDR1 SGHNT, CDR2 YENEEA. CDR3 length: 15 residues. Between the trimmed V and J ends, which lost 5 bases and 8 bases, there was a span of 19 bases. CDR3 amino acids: CASSPPRRAKDIQYF. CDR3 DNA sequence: TGTGCCAGCAGCCCGCCCCGGAGGGCAAAGGACATTCAGTACTTC.

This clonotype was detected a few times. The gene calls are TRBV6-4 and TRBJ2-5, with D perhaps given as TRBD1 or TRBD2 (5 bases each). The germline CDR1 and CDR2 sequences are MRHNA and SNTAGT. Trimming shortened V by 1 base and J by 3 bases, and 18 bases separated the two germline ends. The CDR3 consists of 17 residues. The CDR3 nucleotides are TGTGCCAGCAGTGACTATAACCTTAATGGGGGAAAAGAGACCCAGTACTTC. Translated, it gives CASSDYNLNGGKETQYF.

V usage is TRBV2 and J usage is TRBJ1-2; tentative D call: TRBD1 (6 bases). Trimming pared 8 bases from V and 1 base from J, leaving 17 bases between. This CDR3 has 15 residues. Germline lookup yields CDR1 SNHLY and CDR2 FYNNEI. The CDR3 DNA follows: TGTGCCAGCGAGGCCGGCAGGGGTCGTAACTATGGCTACACCTTC. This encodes CASEAGRGRNYGYTF.

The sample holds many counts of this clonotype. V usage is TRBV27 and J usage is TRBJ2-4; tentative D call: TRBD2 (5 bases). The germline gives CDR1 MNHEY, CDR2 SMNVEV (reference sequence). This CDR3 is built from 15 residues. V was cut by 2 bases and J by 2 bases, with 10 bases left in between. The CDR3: CASSLHGNTKNIQYF. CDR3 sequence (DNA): TGTGCCAGCAGTTTACACGGGAATACCAAAAACATTCAGTACTTC.

CDR3 DNA sequence: TGTGCCAGCAGTTCTTTCGCAGGGCCCCCAGATACGCAGTATTTT. Encoded protein: CASSSFAGPPDTQYF. V is TRBV6-6 and J is TRBJ2-3; the D gene is possibly TRBD1 (5 bases). Germline assignment: CDR1 MNHNY and CDR2 SVGAGI (reference sequence). V gave up 4 bases and J gave up 4 bases, with 15 bases separating them. The CDR3 runs to 15 residues.

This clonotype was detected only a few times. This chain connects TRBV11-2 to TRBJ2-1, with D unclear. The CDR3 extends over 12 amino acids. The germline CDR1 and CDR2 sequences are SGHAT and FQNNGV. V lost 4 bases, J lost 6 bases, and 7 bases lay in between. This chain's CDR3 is CASSYLRNEQFF. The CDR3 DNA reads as TGTGCCAGCAGCTATCTCCGCAATGAGCAGTTCTTC.

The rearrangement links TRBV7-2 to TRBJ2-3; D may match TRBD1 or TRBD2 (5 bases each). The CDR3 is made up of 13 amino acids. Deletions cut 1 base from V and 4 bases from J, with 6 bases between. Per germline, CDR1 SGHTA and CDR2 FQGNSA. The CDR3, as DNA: TGTGCCAGCAGCTTAGTGGGGGCAGATACGCAGTATTTT. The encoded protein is CASSLVGADTQYF.

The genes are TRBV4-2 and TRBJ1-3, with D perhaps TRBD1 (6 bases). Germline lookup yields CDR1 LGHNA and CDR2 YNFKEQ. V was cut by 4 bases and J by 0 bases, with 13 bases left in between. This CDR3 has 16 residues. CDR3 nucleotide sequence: TGTGCCAGCAGCCGACGACAGGCCGACTCTGGAAACACCATATATTTT. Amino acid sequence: CASSRRQADSGNTIYF.

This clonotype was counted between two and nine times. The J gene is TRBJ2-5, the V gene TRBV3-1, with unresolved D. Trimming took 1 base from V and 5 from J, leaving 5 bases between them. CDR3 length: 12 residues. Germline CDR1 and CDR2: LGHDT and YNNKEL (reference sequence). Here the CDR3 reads CASSQVLETQYF. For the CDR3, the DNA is TGTGCCAGCAGCCAAGTCCTGGAGACCCAGTACTTC.

CDR3 amino acids: CASSRFGQGEQYF. For the CDR3, the DNA is TGTGCCAGCAGCCGTTTCGGACAGGGTGAGCAGTACTTC. The chain recombines TRBV3-1 with TRBJ2-7, with TRBD1 matching over 8 bases. J gave up 7 bases and V 4 bases, and 6 bases lay outside the gene matches. Germline V gene data show CDR1 as LGHDT and CDR2 as YNNKEL (reference sequence). The CDR3 has 13 residues.